The T cell receptor (beta chain) described here comes from a study of cytotoxic CD8 clonotypes in ibrutinib-treated CLL. Turning to the study itself: Partial response was seen in approximately 24 patients and complete response in 2; after median around 5.5 years, approximately 15 stayed remitted, around twelve progressed.

V was clipped by 4 bases and J by 0 bases, with 11 bases between them. The CDR3 is 14 residues long. Germline CDR1 and CDR2: SQVTM and ANQGSEA. General study results and limits: While tracking circulating CD8+ T-cell counts, baseline clonality exceeded that of age-matched healthy donors. Clonality increased at ibrutinib response, then returned toward baseline at progression.

This clone was detected only once. Antigen unknown. Libraries were prepared by immunoSEQ multiplex PCR; TCRdb keeps only in-frame clonotypes and omits some of them. Counted here are fewer than 400,000 clones, over 55% occurring once; the ten biggest clones make up under 8%. This clonotype was sampled from a human donor with chronic lymphocytic leukemia. The chain carries TRBV29-1 and TRBJ2-3; D remains ambiguous. The source was PBMCs, collected after 36 months of ibrutinib treatment. The CDR3 loop reads CSVVFELSTDTQYF. In nucleotides, the CDR3 is TGCAGCGTTGTGTTTGAGCTTAGCACAGATACGCAGTATTTT.